The 8 T cell receptor beta chains listed next were all sequenced from one sample in a study of human T cells and chemical hapten exposure. This sample's time point: pre-sensitization, week 0. Treatment noted: therapeutic diphenylcyclopropenone sensitization with weekly scalp DPC. TCRdb re-called the RACE reads through MiXCR, storing one row per CDR3 protein. Of under 300,000 distinct CDR3 sequences in the sample, 7.5% to 9% were seen once. The source material was whole blood, sampled in connection with sensitization to the hapten diphenylcyclopropenone (DPC). The source of these receptors is a man in his late teens or twenties with alopecia areata. Some clones in this sample may be carry-over from other donors' samples.

This clonotype was found a few times. The genes are TRBV10-3 and TRBJ2-4; D might be TRBD2 (6 bases). V was clipped by 6 bases and J by 8 bases, with 14 bases between them. The CDR3 has 13 residues. Germline CDR1 ENHRY, CDR2 SYGVKD. The CDR3 region is CAISQGGQDIQYF. The CDR3 DNA follows: TGTGCCATCAGCCAGGGAGGCCAAGACATTCAGTACTTC.

This clonotype was recorded at least ten times. The V and J genes are TRBV7-9 and TRBJ2-5; D is uncertain. The CDR3 loop spans 14 amino acids. V was pared by 1 base and J by 2 bases, with 8 bases between. Germline lookup yields CDR1 SEHNR and CDR2 FQNEAQ (reference sequence). CDR3: CASSLVGSQETQYF. The CDR3 DNA sequence: TGTGCCAGCAGCTTAGTTGGCAGTCAAGAGACCCAGTACTTC.

The table lists this clonotype with a few counts. CDR3 sequence: CASSIGQYNEQFF. The CDR3 nucleotides read TGTGCCAGCAGCATAGGACAGTACAATGAGCAGTTCTTC. The chain is built from TRBV5-5 and TRBJ2-1, with D perhaps matching TRBD1 (6 bases). V was shortened by 4 bases and J by 4 bases, with 9 bases between the two germline ends. Germline V gives CDR1 SGHKS, CDR2 YYEKEE (reference sequence). The CDR3 runs to 13 residues.

In its sample, this clonotype was seen a few times. The chain links TRBV28 to TRBJ1-2, with a weak D call TRBD1 (6 bases). Germline CDR1 and CDR2: MDHEN and SYDVKM. Between the trimmed V and J ends, which lost 3 bases and 4 bases, there was a span of 12 bases. The CDR3 is 14 residues long. The CDR3 is CASSFRGEGYGYTF. DNA of the CDR3: TGTGCCAGCAGTTTCAGGGGAGAGGGCTATGGCTACACCTTC.

This rearrangement joins TRBV10-3 to TRBJ2-1; D gene unclear. CDR1 and CDR2 from the germline V gene are ENHRY and SYGVKD. This CDR3 comprises 17 residues. Between the trimmed V and J ends, which lost 0 bases and 6 bases, there was a span of 18 bases. In DNA form, the CDR3 reads TGTGCCATCAGTGAGTCCCTAGGCTCCTCAACACCCAATGAGCAGTTCTTC. This translates into CAISESLGSSTPNEQFF.

V and J are TRBV29-1 and TRBJ1-5; 9 bases are shared with TRBD1. V gave up 6 bases and J gave up 0 bases; unmatched junction bases: 6. This CDR3 spans 15 amino acids. Germline V lookup: CDR1 SQVTM, CDR2 ANQGSEA. CDR3 DNA: TGCAGCGTCAGAGACAGGGGGTATAGCAATCAGCCCCAGCATTTT. Its translation: CSVRDRGYSNQPQHF.

The sample holds many counts of this clonotype. The rearrangement uses TRBV7-2 and TRBJ1-3; a weak D match, TRBD1 (5 bases). The CDR3 is 14 amino acids. Germline V gene lookup returns CDR1 SGHTA and CDR2 FQGNSA. V dropped 6 bases and J dropped 0 bases, with 9 bases sitting between them. DNA of the CDR3: TGTGCCAGCAGTCCAGGGATCTCTGGAAACACCATATATTTT. As protein: CASSPGISGNTIYF.

The chain couples TRBV12-3 or TRBV12-4 to TRBJ1-5; the match to TRBD1 covers 7 bases. CDR3 length equals 16 residues. With V trimmed by 5 bases and J by 5 bases, 12 bases remained unmatched. The CDR3 DNA follows: TGTGCCAGCAGTAACAGGGGCGAGGGGCCCTATCAGCCCCAGCATTTT. Protein product: CASSNRGEGPYQPQHF.